One sample yielded the 5 T cell receptor beta chains listed below, sequenced in a study of shared clonotypes between healthy human individuals. TCRdb's copy holds only in-frame clones and misses some; the assay was immunoSEQ multiplex PCR. This sample has 950,000 to 1,300,000 clones, with approximately 70% found just once. The sample comprised memory CD4+ T cells sorted from blood. Subset denoted: CD45RA-negative fraction. Receptors originate from a man younger than 35 in good health.

The J gene is TRBJ1-2, the V gene TRBV5-1; 10 positions match TRBD1. Germline V CDR1 and CDR2: SGHRS, YFSETQ. This CDR3 has 15 amino acids. V trimming: 4 bases; J trimming: 7 bases; junction bases outside the gene matches: 10. DNA for the CDR3: TGCGCCAGCAGCGTTCCAGACAGGGGGCAGGTTGGCTACACCTTC. This translates into CASSVPDRGQVGYTF.

As for this clone: The germline gene is not matched at one end of the junction; a read error may be the cause. The rearrangement links TRBV7-7 to TRBJ2-5; 7 bases fit TRBD1. Germline V lookup: CDR1 SSHAT, CDR2 FNYEAQ (reference sequence). CDR3 length equals 15 residues. The CDR3 DNA sequence: TGTGCTAGCAGCTTAGTACAGGGGATCCAAGAGACCCAGTACTTC. Residues: CASSLVQGIQETQYF.

This clone was observed at least ten times. This chain links TRBV19 with TRBJ1-1, with D maybe TRBD1 (5 bases). Germline CDR1 and CDR2: LNHDA and SQIVND (reference sequence). The V end was cut by 6 bases, the J end by 1 base, with 15 bases between. This CDR3 contains 15 residues. DNA for the CDR3: TGTGCCAGTAGCCTAAACGGGGCAGCGAACACTGAAGCTTTCTTT. It is translated as CASSLNGAANTEAFF.

The chain has TRBV6-5 and TRBJ1-3; D possibly corresponds to TRBD1 (6 bases). CDR1 and CDR2 from the germline V gene are MNHEY and SVGAGI. The V end was cut by 0 bases, the J end by 4 bases, with 13 bases between. This CDR3 spans 16 amino acids. The CDR3 DNA follows: TGTGCCAGCAGTTACTCGCCGTGGACAGCAGGAAACACCATATATTTT. Its translation is CASSYSPWTAGNTIYF.

V gene TRBV19 combines with J gene TRBJ2-3, with TRBD2 as a possible D gene (5 bases). CDR3 length: 13 amino acids. The germline V gene has CDR1 LNHDA and CDR2 SQIVND (reference sequence). V was shortened by 1 base and J by 4 bases, with 6 bases between the two germline ends. CDR3 in amino acids: CASSIGTPDTQYF. The CDR3 DNA sequence: TGTGCCAGTAGTATAGGGACTCCAGATACGCAGTATTTT.